The sequence of this T cell receptor beta chain was determined in a study of cytomegalovirus exposure and HLA in healthy donors. Study-level background: Inside one of the first data releases sat about 91 million unique TCRs taken from HLA-typed donors. Findings and caveats of the study: 150 or so TCR beta chains were listed as cytomegalovirus-associated. TCR beta sequences reportedly predicted most subjects' HLA-A and HLA-B alleles accurately.

The PCR employed 60 Vbeta primers together with 13 Jbeta primers. TCRdb keeps only in-frame clones here, not all; method: immunoSEQ multiplex PCR. The sample carries 190,000 or so clones, around 83% recorded once. Germline loops: CDR1 SGHRS, CDR2 YFSETQ. The CDR3 spans 14 residues. Notes on this clone: Its antigen is not known. Sequence at one end of the junction differs from germline and may be a read error.

The sequence was obtained from a middle-aged man in good health and CMV-seronegative. The chain is built from TRBV5-1 and TRBJ1-1, with TRBD1 as a possible D gene (6 bases). Sequencing was carried out using PBMCs. The CDR3 here is CASNLGGVNTEAFF. CDR3 DNA sequence: TGCGCCAGCAACTTGGGGGGCGTGAACACTGAAGCTTTCTTT.